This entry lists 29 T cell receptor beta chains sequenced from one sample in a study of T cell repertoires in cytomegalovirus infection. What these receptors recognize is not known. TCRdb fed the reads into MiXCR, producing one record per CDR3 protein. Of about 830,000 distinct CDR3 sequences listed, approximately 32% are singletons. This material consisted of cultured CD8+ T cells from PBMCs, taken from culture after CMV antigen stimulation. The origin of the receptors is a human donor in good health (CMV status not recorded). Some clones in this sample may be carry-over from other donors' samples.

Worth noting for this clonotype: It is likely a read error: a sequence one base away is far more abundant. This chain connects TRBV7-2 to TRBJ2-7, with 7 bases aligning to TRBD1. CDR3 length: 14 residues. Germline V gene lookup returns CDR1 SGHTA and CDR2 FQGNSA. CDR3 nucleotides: TGTGTCAGCAGCCCCCGGGACAGTTCCTACGAGCAGTACTTC. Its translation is CVSSPRDSSYEQYF.

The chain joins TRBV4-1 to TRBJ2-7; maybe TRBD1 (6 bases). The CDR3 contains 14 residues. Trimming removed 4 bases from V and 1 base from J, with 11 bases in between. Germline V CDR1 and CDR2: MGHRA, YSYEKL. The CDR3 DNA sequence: TGCGCCAGCAGCCTGGGGACACTTTCCTACGAGCAGTACTTC. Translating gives CASSLGTLSYEQYF.

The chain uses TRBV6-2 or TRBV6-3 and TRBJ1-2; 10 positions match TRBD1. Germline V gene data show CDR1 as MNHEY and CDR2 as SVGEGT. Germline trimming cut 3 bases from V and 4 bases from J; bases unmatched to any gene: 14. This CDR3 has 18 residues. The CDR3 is CASSYWGRTGGSGYGYTF. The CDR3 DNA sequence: TGTGCCAGCAGTTATTGGGGCAGGACAGGGGGAAGCGGCTATGGCTACACCTTC.

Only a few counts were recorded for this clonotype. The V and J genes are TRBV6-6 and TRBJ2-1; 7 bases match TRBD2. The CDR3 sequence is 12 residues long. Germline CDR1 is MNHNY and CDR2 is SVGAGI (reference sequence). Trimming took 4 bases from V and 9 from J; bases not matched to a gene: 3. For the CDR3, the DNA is TGTGCCAGCAGTTCCTCGGGAGGTGAGCAGTTCTTC. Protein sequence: CASSSSGGEQFF.

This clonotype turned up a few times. The CDR3 DNA is TGTGCCAGCAGTTCCGGGACAGGGGGCAGGAGTGCTGAAGCTTTCTTT. It specifies CASSSGTGGRSAEAFF. V is TRBV12-3 or TRBV12-4 and J is TRBJ1-1; 12 nucleotides agree with TRBD1. This CDR3 contains 16 residues. V trimming: 4 bases; J trimming: 6 bases; junction bases outside the gene matches: 9.

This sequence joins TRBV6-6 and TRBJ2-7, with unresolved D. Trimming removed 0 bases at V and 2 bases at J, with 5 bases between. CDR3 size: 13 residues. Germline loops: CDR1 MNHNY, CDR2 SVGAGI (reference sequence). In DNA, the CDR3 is TGTGCCAGCAGTTACTCCGACGCCTACGAGCAGTACTTC. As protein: CASSYSDAYEQYF.

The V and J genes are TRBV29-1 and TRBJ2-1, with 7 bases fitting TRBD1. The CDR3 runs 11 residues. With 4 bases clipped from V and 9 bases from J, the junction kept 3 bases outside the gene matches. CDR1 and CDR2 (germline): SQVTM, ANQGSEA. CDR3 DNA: TGCAGCGTTGTCAGGGGGAGTGAGCAGTTCTTC. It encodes CSVVRGSEQFF.

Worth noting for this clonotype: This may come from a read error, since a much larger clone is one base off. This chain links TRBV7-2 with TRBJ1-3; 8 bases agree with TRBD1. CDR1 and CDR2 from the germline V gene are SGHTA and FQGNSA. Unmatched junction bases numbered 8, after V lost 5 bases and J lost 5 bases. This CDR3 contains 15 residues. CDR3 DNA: TGTGCCAGCAGCCCGCGACAGGGGTCTAGAAACACCATATATTTT. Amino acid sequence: CASSPRQGSRNTIYF.

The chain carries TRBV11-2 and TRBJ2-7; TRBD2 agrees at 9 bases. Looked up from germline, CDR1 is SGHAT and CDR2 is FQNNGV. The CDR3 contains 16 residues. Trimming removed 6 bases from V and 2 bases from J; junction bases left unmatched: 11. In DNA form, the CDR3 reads TGTGCCAGCAGTCTTAAGGGGCTAGCGGGGACCTACGAGCAGTACTTC. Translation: CASSLKGLAGTYEQYF.

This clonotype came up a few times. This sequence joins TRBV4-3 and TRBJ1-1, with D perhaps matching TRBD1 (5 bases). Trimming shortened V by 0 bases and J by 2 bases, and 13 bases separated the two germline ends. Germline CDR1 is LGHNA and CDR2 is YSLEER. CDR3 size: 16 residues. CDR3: CASSQDPWGPNTEAFF. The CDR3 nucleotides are TGCGCCAGCAGCCAAGATCCGTGGGGCCCTAACACTGAAGCTTTCTTT.

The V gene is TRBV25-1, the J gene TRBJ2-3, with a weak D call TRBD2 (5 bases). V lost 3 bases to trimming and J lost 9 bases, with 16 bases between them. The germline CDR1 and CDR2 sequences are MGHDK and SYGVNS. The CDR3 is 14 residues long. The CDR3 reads CASSEPSARGTQYF. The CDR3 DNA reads TGTGCCAGCAGTGAGCCATCGGCGAGAGGGACGCAGTATTTT.

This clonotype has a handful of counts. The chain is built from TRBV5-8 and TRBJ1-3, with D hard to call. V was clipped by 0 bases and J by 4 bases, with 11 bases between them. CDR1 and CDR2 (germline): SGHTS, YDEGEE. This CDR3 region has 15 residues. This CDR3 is CASSLGTQVGNTIYF. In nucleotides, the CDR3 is TGTGCCAGCAGCTTGGGGACCCAAGTCGGAAACACCATATATTTT.

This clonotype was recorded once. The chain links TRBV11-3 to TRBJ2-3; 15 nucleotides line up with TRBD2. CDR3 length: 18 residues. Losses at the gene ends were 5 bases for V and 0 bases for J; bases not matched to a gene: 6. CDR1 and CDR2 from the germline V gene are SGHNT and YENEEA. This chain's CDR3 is CASSPGTSGGWSTDTQYF. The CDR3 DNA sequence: TGTGCCAGCAGCCCCGGGACTAGCGGGGGGTGGAGCACAGATACGCAGTATTTT.

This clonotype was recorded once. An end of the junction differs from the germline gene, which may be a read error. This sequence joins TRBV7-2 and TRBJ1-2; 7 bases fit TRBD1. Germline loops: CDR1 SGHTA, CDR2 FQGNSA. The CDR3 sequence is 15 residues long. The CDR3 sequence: CANSQVPGQTYGYTF. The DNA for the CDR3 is TGTGCCAACAGCCAGGTTCCGGGACAGACTTATGGCTACACCTTC.

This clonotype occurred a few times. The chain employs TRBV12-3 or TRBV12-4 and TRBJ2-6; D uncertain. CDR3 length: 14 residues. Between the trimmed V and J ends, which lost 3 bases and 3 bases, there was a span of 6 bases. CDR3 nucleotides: TGTGCCAGCAGTTTTGGGGTTGGGGCCAACGTCCTGACTTTC. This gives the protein CASSFGVGANVLTF.

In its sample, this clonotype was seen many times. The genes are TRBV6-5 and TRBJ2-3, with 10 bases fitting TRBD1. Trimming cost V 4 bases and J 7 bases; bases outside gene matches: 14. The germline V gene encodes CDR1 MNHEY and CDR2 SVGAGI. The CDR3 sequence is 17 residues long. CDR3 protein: CASSWIRQGANLNTQYF. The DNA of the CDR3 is TGTGCCAGCAGTTGGATCCGACAGGGGGCAAATTTAAATACGCAGTATTTT.

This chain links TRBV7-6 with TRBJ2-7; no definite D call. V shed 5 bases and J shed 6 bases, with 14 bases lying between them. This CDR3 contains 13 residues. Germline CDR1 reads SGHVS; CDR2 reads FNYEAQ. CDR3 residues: CASSPVHSGEQYF. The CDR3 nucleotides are TGTGCCAGCAGCCCAGTTCATTCAGGCGAGCAGTACTTC. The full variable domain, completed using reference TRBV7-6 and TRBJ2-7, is GAGVSQSPRYKVTKRGQDVALRCDPISGHVSLYWYRQALGQGPEFLTYFNYEAQQDKSGLPNDRFSAERPEGSISTLTIQRTEQRDSAMYRCASSPVHSGEQYFGPGTRLTVT.

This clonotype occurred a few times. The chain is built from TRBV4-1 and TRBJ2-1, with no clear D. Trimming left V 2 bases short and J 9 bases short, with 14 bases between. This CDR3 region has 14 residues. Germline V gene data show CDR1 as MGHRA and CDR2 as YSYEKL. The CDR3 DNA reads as TGCGCCAGCAGCCAACTGAGCCCGGGTGGTGAGCAGTTCTTC. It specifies CASSQLSPGGEQFF.

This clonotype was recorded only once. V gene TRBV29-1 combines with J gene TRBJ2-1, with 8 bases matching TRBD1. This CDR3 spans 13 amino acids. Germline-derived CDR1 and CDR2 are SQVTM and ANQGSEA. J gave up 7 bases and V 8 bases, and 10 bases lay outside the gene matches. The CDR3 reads CSTGQGLVNEQFF. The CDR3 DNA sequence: TGCAGCACAGGACAGGGCCTAGTTAATGAGCAGTTCTTC.

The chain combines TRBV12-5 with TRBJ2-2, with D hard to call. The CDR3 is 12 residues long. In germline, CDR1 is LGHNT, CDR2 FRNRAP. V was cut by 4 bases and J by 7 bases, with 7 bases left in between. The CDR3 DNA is TGTGCTAGTGGTTCCCCCCACGGGGAGCTGTTTTTT. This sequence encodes CASGSPHGELFF.

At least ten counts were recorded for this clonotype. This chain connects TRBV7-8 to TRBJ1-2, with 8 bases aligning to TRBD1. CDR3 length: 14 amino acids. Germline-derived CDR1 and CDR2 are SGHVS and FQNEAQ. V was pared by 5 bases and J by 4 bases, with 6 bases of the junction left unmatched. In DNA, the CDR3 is TGTGCCAGCAGCGACAACAGGGGGGGCTATGGCTACACCTTC. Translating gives CASSDNRGGYGYTF.

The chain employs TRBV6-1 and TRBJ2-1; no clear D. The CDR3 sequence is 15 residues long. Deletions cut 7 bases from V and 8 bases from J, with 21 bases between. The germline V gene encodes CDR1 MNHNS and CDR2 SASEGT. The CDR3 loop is CASTKTVRFADEQFF. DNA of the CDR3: TGTGCCAGCACGAAAACTGTACGGTTTGCGGATGAGCAGTTCTTC.

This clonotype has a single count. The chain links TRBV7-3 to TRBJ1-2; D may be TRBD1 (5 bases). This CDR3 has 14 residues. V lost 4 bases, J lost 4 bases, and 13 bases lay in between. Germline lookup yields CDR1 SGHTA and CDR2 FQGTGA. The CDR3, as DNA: TGTGCCAGCAGCTCAGGGAGCTTGGCCTATGGCTACACCTTC. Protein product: CASSSGSLAYGYTF.

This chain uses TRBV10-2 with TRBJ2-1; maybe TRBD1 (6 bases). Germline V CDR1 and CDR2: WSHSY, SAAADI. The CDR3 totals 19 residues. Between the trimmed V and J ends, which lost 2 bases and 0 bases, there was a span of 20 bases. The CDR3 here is CASSEGNSGVASSYNEQFF. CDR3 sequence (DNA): TGCGCCAGCAGTGAGGGGAATTCAGGGGTGGCGAGCTCCTACAATGAGCAGTTCTTC.

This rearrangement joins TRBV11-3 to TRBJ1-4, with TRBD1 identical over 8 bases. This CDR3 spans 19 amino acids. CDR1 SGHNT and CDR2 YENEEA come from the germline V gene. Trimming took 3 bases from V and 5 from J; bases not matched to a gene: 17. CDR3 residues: CASSFNRKLPGQANEKLFF. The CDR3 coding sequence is TGTGCCAGCAGCTTTAATCGTAAACTTCCGGGACAGGCAAATGAAAAACTGTTTTTT.

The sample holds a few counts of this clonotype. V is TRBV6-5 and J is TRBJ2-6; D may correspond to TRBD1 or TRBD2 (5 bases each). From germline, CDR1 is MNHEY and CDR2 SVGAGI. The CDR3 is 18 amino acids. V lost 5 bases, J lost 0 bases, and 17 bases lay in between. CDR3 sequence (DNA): TGTGCCAGCAGTCCCAGGGACCCGTGGACCTCTGGGGCCAACGTCCTGACTTTC. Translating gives CASSPRDPWTSGANVLTF.

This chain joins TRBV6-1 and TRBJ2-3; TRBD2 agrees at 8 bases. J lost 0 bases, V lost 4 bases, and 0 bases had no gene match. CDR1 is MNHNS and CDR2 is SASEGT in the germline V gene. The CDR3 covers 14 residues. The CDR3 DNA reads TGTGCCAGCAGTGCTAGCGGGAGCACAGATACGCAGTATTTT. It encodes CASSASGSTDTQYF.

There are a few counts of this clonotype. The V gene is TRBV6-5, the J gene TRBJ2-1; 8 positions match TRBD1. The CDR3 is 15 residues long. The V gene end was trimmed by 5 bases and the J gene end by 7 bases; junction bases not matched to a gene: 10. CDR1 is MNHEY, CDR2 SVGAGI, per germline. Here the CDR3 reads CASSPGTGPWNEQFF. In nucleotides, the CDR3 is TGTGCCAGCAGTCCCGGGACAGGACCTTGGAATGAGCAGTTCTTC.

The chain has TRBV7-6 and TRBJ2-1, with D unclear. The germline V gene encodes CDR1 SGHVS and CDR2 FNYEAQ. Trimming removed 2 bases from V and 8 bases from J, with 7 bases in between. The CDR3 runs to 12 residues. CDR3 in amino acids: CASSLREDEQFF. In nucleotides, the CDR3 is TGTGCCAGCAGCTTACGAGAGGATGAGCAGTTCTTC.